These 28 T cell receptor beta chains share one sample of origin, sequenced in a study of monozygotic twins with inflammatory bowel disease. For each CDR3 protein, TCRdb gives one entry from its re-call of the 5' RACE reads, without DNA. Seen in this sample are fewer than 450,000 distinct CDR3 sequences; the ten most common clones hold 2% to 3%. Sequenced material: blood. The receptors shown here come from a human donor with ulcerative colitis or Crohn's disease, or a healthy co-twin of an affected twin (not recorded which).

V usage is TRBV11-3 and J usage is TRBJ2-3; TCRdb outputs TRBD2, but without DNA this stays unchecked. Germline loops: CDR1 SGHNT, CDR2 YENEEA. The CDR3 loop spans 15 amino acids. CDR3 region: CASSLGRLTGDTQYF.

This rearrangement joins TRBV20-1 to TRBJ2-7; absent DNA, TCRdb's TRBD1 call cannot be checked. Germline CDR1 is DFQATT and CDR2 is SNEGSKA (reference sequence). There are 14 residues in the CDR3. The CDR3 protein is CSARDEQGADEQYF.

V usage is TRBV29-1 and J usage is TRBJ2-3. The CDR3 contains 13 residues. CDR1 and CDR2 (germline): SQVTM, ANQGSEA. Here the CDR3 reads CSVASRLKDTQYF.

The chain combines TRBV12-3 or TRBV12-4 with TRBJ2-2. CDR3 length: 14 residues. The CDR3 loop is CASSLVPDTGELFF.

The genes are TRBV27 and TRBJ2-7; TCRdb's D gene call, TRBD1, goes unchecked for lack of DNA. Germline CDR1 is MNHEY and CDR2 is SMNVEV (reference sequence). The CDR3 is 14 residues long. The CDR3 loop is CASSTGFSAYEQYF.

This chain connects TRBV20-1 to TRBJ1-1. CDR1 is DFQATT, CDR2 SNEGSKA, per germline (reference sequence). CDR3 length equals 13 residues. CDR3 protein: CSARRDGNTEAFF.

The chain employs TRBV7-9 and TRBJ1-5; the D call of TRBD1 rests on TCRdb alone, since no DNA is present to check it. Looked up from germline, CDR1 is SEHNR and CDR2 is FQNEAQ (reference sequence). The CDR3 has 15 residues. The CDR3 protein is CASSPEQGGDQPQHF.

The chain joins TRBV27 to TRBJ1-6; the TCRdb call, TRBD1, lacks DNA for checking. Germline lookup yields CDR1 MNHEY and CDR2 SMNVEV (reference sequence). The length of the CDR3 is 17 residues. This CDR3 reads CASSVIPTGNRYSPLHF.

The rearrangement links TRBV7-6 to TRBJ2-1. Germline CDR1 reads SGHVS; CDR2 reads FNYEAQ. CDR3 length equals 11 residues. CDR3 region: CASSLMQEQFF.

The gene calls are TRBV20-1 and TRBJ2-1; the D call from TCRdb, TRBD1, cannot be confirmed without DNA. The V gene's germline CDR1 is DFQATT and CDR2 SNEGSKA (reference sequence). The CDR3 spans 13 residues. The CDR3 spells CSARWSRGNEQFF.

The V gene is TRBV19, the J gene TRBJ2-7; no DNA is available, so the TRBD2 call from TCRdb remains unchecked. The CDR3 covers 16 residues. Germline CDR1 reads LNHDA; CDR2 reads SQIVND (reference sequence). The CDR3 reads CASSIQLAVSSYEQYF.

V usage is TRBV29-1 and J usage is TRBJ2-1; there is no DNA to check the TCRdb D call of TRBD1. The length of the CDR3 is 14 residues. Germline CDR1 is SQVTM and CDR2 is ANQGSEA. The CDR3 loop is CSVERGTGDNEQFF.

The chain has TRBV19 and TRBJ1-6. Looked up from germline, CDR1 is LNHDA and CDR2 is SQIVND (reference sequence). This CDR3 spans 12 amino acids. Here the CDR3 reads CASSIGNSPLHF.

This chain uses TRBV27 with TRBJ2-7; with no DNA, the TCRdb D assignment of TRBD1 cannot be verified. The CDR3 runs 14 residues. CDR1 MNHEY and CDR2 SMNVEV come from the germline V gene (reference sequence). This CDR3 is CASSLTQTGYEQYF.

V and J are TRBV6-1 and TRBJ1-1. CDR1 MNHNS and CDR2 SASEGT come from the germline V gene. This CDR3 comprises 14 residues. This CDR3 reads CASSEMGGRTEAFF.

The chain is built from TRBV3-1 and TRBJ1-2. Germline-derived CDR1 and CDR2 are LGHDT and YNNKEL (reference sequence). CDR3 size: 14 residues. CDR3 sequence: CASSRSGIEDGYTF.

The chain recombines TRBV12-3 or TRBV12-4 with TRBJ2-7. There are 14 residues in the CDR3. The CDR3 spells CASSPDRNYYEQYF.

The V call is TRBV20-1, the J call TRBJ2-2. Germline-derived CDR1 and CDR2 are DFQATT and SNEGSKA (reference sequence). The CDR3 loop spans 14 amino acids. This chain's CDR3 is CSARASGNTGELFF.

This sequence joins TRBV20-1 and TRBJ2-7. Germline V lookup: CDR1 DFQATT, CDR2 SNEGSKA (reference sequence). The CDR3 runs 13 residues. CDR3 amino acids: CSAPDRGSYEQYF.

The CDR3 reads CASRRRPREDTQYF. This chain joins TRBV12-3 or TRBV12-4 and TRBJ2-3; lacking DNA, the TRBD2 call made by TCRdb goes unchecked. The CDR3 has 14 residues.

V usage is TRBV25-1 and J usage is TRBJ2-5; TCRdb calls TRBD2, which cannot be checked without DNA. This CDR3 region has 17 residues. Germline lookup yields CDR1 MGHDK and CDR2 SYGVNS. CDR3: CASSEFLSGGGQETQYF.

The chain is built from TRBV6-4 and TRBJ2-5; without DNA, the TCRdb call of TRBD1 cannot be checked. Germline values: CDR1 MRHNA, CDR2 SNTAGT. The CDR3 consists of 17 residues. This CDR3 is CASSDSPRTGLQETQYF.

V and J are TRBV5-1 and TRBJ2-5. The CDR3 runs 16 residues. Germline assignment: CDR1 SGHRS and CDR2 YFSETQ. The CDR3 here is CASSLVGGSYQETQYF.

This sequence joins TRBV28 and TRBJ2-7; TCRdb outputs TRBD2, but without DNA this stays unchecked. Germline V CDR1 and CDR2: MDHEN, SYDVKM. The CDR3 is 14 amino acids. CDR3 in amino acids: CASRKTGPPYEQYF.

V usage is TRBV6-2 or TRBV6-3 and J usage is TRBJ2-1; TCRdb calls TRBD1, which cannot be checked without DNA. The CDR3 has 15 residues. Germline loops: CDR1 MNHEY, CDR2 SVGEGT. CDR3 in amino acids: CASSYGADLYNEQFF.

The chain employs TRBV5-6 and TRBJ2-7; absent DNA, TCRdb's TRBD1 call cannot be checked. Germline CDR1 is SGHDT and CDR2 is YYEEEE. This CDR3 contains 13 residues. The CDR3: CASSPPGDNEQYF. Drawing the rest from reference TRBV5-6 and TRBJ2-7, the complete variable domain is DAGVTQSPTHLIKTRGQQVTLRCSPKSGHDTVSWYQQALGQGPQFIFQYYEEEERQRGNFPDRFSGHQFPNYSSELNVNALLLGDSALYLCASSPPGDNEQYFGPGTRLTVT.

V usage is TRBV4-3 and J usage is TRBJ2-7; the TCRdb call, TRBD1, lacks DNA for checking. Germline CDR1 is LGHNA and CDR2 is YSLEER. CDR3 size: 16 residues. Here the CDR3 reads CASSQDPGRGESEQYF.

The J gene is TRBJ1-2, the V gene TRBV5-5; TCRdb outputs TRBD1, but without DNA this stays unchecked. Per the germline V gene, CDR1 is SGHKS and CDR2 is YYEKEE (reference sequence). The CDR3 loop spans 16 amino acids. CDR3 in amino acids: CASSLSGQPSGHGYTF.